This entry features one T cell receptor (beta chain) sequence. The method was immunoSEQ multiplex PCR; TCRdb's version includes in-frame clones alone and lacks a portion of them. The table has roughly 100,000 clones, about 89% seen once; the top ten hold 7.8%. This sample was included in a study of control samples from healthy donors and cancer patients. V dropped 5 bases and J dropped 5 bases, with 13 bases sitting between them. The length of the CDR3 is 14 residues. Germline values: CDR1 MNHEY, CDR2 SMNVEV (reference sequence). The V call is TRBV27, the J call TRBJ2-1; D ambiguous. The source material was blood. The clonotype comes from a man in his thirties or forties in good health. This chain's CDR3 is CASSAHDNNNEQFF. CDR3 coding DNA: TGTGCCAGCAGTGCCCATGACAACAACAATGAGCAGTTCTTC.